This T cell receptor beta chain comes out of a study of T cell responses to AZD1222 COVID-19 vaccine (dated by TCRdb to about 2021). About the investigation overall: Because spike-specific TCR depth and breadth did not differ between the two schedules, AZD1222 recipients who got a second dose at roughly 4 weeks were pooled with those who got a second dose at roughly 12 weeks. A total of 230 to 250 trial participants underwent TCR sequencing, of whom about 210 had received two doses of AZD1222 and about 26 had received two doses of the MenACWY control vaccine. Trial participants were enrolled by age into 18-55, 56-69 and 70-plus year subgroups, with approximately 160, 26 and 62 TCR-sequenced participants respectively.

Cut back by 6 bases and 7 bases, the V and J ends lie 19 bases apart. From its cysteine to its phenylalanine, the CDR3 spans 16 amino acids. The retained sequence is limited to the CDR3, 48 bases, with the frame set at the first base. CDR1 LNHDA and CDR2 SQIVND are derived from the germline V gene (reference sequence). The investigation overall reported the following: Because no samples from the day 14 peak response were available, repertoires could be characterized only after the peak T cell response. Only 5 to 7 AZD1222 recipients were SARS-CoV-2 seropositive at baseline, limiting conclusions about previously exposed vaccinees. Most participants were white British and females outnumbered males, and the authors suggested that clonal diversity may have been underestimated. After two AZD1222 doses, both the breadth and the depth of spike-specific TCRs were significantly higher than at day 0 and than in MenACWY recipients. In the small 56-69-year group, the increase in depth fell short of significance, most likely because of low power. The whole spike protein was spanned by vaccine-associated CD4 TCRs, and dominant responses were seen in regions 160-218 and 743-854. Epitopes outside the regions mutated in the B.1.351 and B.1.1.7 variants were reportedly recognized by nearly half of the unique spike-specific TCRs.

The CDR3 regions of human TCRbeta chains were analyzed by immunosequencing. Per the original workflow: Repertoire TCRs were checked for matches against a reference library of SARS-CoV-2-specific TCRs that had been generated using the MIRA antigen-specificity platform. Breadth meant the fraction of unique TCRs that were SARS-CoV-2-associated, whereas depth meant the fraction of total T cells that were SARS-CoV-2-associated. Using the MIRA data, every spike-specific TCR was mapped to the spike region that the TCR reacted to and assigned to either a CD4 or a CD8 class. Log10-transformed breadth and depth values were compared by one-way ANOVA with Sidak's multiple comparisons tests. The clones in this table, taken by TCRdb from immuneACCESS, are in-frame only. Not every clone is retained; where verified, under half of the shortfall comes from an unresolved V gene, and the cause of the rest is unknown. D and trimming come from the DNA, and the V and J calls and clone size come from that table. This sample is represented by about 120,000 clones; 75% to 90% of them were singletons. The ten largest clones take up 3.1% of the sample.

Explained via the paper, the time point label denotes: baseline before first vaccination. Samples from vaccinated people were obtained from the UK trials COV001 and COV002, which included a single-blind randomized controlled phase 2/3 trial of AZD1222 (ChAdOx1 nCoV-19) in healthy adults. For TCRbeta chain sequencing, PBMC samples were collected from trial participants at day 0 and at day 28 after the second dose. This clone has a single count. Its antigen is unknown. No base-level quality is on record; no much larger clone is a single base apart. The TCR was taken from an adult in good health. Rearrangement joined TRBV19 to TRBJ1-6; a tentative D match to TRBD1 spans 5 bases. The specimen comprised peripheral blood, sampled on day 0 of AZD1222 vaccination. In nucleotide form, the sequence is TGTGCCAGTAGAAGCCGGCAGGGAGGTCAGAATTCACCCCTCCACTTT. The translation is CASRSRQGGQNSPLHF.